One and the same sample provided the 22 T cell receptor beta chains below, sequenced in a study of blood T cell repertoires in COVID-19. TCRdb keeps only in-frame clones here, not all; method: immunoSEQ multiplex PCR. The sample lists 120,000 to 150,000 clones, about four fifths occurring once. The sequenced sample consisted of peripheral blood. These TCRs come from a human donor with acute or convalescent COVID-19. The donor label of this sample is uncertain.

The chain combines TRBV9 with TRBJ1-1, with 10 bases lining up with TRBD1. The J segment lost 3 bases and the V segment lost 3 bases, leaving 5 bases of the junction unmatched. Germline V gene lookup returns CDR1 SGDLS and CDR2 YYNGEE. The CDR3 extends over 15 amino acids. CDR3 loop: CASSEPGTGDTEAFF. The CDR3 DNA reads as TGTGCCAGCAGCGAACCCGGGACAGGGGACACTGAAGCTTTCTTT.

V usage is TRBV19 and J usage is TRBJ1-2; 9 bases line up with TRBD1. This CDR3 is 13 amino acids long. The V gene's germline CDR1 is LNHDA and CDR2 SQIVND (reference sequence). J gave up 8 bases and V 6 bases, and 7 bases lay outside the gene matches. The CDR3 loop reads CASSPGTGIGYTF. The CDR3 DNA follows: TGTGCCAGTAGCCCCGGGACAGGGATCGGCTACACCTTC.

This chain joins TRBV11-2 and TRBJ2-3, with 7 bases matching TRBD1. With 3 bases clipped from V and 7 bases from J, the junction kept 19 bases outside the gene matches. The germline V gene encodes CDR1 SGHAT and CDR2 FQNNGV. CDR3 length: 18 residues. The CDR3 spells CASSLGPGQERPSYTQYF. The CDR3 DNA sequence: TGTGCCAGCAGCTTGGGGCCCGGACAGGAGAGACCTTCATATACGCAGTATTTT.

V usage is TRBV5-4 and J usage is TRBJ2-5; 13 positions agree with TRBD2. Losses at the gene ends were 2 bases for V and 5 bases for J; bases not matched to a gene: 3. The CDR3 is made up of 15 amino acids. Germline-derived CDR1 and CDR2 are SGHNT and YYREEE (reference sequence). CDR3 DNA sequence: TGTGCCAGCAGCTTACTAGCGGGGGGGAAGGAGACCCAGTACTTC. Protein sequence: CASSLLAGGKETQYF.

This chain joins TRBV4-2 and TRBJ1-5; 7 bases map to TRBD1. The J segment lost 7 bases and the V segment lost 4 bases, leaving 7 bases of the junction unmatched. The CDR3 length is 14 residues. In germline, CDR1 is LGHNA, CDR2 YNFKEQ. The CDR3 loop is CASSPGQAFQPQHF. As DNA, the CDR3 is TGTGCCAGCAGCCCTGGACAGGCCTTCCAGCCCCAGCATTTT.

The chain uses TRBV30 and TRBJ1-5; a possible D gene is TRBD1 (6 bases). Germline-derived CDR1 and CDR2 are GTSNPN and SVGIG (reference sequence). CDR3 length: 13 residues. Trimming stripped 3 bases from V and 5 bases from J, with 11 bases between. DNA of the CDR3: TGTGCCTGGAGCCAGGGGTCTTATCAGCCCCAGCATTTT. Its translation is CAWSQGSYQPQHF.

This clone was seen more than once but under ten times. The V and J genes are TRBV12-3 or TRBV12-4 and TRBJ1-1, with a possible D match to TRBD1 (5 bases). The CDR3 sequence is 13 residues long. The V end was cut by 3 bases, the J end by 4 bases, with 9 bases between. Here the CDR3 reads CASSLGPSTEAFF. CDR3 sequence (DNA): TGTGCCAGCAGTTTGGGGCCTTCCACTGAAGCTTTCTTT.

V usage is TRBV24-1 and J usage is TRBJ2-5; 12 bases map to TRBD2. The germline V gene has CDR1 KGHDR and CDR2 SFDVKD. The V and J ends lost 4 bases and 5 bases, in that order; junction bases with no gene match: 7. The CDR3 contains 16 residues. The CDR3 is CATSEASGGAWETQYF. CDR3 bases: TGTGCCACCAGTGAGGCTAGCGGGGGGGCCTGGGAGACCCAGTACTTC.

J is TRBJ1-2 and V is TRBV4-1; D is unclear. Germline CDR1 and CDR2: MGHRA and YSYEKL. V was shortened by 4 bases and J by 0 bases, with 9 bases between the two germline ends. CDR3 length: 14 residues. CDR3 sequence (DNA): TGCGCCAGCAGCCGCCCCACAGCTAACTATGGCTACACCTTC. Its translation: CASSRPTANYGYTF.

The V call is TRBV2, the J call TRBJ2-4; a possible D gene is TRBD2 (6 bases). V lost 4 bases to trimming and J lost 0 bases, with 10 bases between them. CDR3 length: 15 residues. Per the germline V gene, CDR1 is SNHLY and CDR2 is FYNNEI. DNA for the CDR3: TGTGCCAGCAGTGGCGGGGTCCGAGCCAAAAACATTCAGTACTTC. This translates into CASSGGVRAKNIQYF.

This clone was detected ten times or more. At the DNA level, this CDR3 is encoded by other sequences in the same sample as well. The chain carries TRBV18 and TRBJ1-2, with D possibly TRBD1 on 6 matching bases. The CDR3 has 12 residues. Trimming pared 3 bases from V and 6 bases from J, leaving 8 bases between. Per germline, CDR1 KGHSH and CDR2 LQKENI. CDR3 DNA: TGTGCCAGCTCACCGAACAGGGATGGCTACACCTTC. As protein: CASSPNRDGYTF.

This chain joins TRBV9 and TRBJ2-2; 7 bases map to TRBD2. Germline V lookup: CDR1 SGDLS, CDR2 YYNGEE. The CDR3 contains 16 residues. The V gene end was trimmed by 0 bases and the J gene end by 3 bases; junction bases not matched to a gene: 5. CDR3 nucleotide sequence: TGTGCCAGCAGCGTAGGCCCGGGGGGTCACACCGGGGAGCTGTTTTTT. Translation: CASSVGPGGHTGELFF.

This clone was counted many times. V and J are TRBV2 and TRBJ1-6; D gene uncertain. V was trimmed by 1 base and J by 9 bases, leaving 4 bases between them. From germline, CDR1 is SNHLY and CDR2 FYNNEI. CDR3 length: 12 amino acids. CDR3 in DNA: TGTGCCAGCAGTGAAGGGAGTTCACCCCTCCACTTT. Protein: CASSEGSSPLHF.

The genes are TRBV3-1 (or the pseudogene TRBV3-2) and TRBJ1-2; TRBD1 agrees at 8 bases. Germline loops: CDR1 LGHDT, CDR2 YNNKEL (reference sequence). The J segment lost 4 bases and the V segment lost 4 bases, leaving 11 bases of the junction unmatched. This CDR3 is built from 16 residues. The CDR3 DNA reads TGTGCCAGCAGCCCAACCGGGACAGGTCCTTTCTATGGCTACACCTTC. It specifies CASSPTGTGPFYGYTF.

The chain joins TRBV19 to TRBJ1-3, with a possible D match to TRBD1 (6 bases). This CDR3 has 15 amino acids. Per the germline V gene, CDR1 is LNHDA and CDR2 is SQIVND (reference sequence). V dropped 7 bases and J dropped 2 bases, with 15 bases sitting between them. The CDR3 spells CASNPRGTAGNTIYF. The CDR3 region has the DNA TGTGCCAGTAATCCGAGGGGGACGGCTGGAAACACCATATATTTT.

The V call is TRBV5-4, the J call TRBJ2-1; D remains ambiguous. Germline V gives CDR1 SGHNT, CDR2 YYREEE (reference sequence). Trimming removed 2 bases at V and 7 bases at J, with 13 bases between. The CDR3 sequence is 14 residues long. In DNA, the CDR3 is TGTGCCAGCAGCTTATATGGAGTATTAAATGAGCAGTTCTTC. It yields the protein CASSLYGVLNEQFF.

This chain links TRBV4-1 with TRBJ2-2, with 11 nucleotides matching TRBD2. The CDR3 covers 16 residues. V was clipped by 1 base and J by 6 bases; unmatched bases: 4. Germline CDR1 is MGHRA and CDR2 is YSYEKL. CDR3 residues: CASSQGTSGWSGELFF. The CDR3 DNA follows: TGCGCCAGCAGCCAAGGGACTAGCGGGTGGTCCGGGGAGCTGTTTTTT.

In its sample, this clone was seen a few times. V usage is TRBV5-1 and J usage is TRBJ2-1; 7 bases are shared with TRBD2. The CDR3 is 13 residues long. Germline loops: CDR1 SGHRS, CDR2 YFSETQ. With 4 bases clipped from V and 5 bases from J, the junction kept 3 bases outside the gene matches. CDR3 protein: CASSPGTNNEQFF. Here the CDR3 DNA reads TGCGCCAGCAGCCCCGGGACTAACAATGAGCAGTTCTTC.

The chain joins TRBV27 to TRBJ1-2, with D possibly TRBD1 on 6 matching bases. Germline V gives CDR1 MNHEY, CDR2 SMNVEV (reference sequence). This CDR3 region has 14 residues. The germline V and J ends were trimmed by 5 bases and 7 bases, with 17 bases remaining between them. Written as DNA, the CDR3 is TGTGCCAGCAGTCCCACAGGACGGGGGGCTGGCTACACCTTC. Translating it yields CASSPTGRGAGYTF.

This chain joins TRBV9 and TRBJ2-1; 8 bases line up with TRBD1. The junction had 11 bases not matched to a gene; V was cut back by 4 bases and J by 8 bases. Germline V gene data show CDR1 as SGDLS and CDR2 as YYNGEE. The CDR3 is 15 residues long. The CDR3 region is CASSSPHRGVDEQFF. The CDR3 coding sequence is TGTGCCAGCAGCTCCCCGCACAGGGGGGTCGATGAGCAGTTCTTC.

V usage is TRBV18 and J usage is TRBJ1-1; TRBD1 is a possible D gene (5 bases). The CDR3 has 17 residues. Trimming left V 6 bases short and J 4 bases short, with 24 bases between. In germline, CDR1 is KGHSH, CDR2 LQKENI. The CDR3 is CASSLTLGGTLSTEAFF. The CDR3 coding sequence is TGTGCCAGCTCCCTGACGTTGGGGGGTACCTTGAGCACTGAAGCTTTCTTT.

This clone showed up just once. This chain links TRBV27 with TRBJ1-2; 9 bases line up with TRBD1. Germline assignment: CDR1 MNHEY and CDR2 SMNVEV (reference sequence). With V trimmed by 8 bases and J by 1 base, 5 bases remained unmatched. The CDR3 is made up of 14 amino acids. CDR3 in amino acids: CASATGGGNYGYTF. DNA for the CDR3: TGTGCCAGCGCGACAGGGGGAGGTAACTATGGCTACACCTTC.